Reported below is one T cell receptor beta chain. This record belongs to a study of blood T cell repertoires in COVID-19. The method was immunoSEQ multiplex PCR; TCRdb's version includes in-frame clones alone and lacks a portion of them. The data show approximately 200,000 clones, about 80% seen once. This CDR3 has 15 amino acids. Germline assignment: CDR1 SEHNR and CDR2 FQNEAQ (reference sequence). Trimming took 2 bases from V and 0 from J, leaving 9 bases between them. The sample was peripheral blood. The rearrangement uses TRBV7-9 and TRBJ2-3; D may be TRBD2 (6 bases). The sequence came from a woman aged 55-69 years with acute or convalescent COVID-19. The CDR3 loop reads CASSLLGLSTDTQYF. The CDR3 DNA sequence: TGTGCCAGCAGCTTATTGGGACTGAGCACAGATACGCAGTATTTT.